This T cell receptor beta chain was obtained from a study of cytomegalovirus exposure and HLA in healthy donors. Background on the study: Previous work identified roughly 110 million unique TCR beta sequences from 150 million to 200 million T cells. Study-wide points: Evidence from a later analysis indicated that most CMV-associated TCR beta chains looked HLA-restricted. The authors confirmed in vitro that a few CMV-associated chains were specific for CMV antigens.

A note on this clone: Antigen: not known.

The PCR contained 60 Vbeta and 13 Jbeta primers. Libraries were prepared by immunoSEQ multiplex PCR; TCRdb keeps only in-frame clonotypes and omits some of them. The table records 95,000 to 150,000 clones, about 80% of them present only once. The V and J ends lost 3 bases and 7 bases, in that order; junction bases with no gene match: 5. Germline lookup yields CDR1 MDHEN and CDR2 SYDVKM. CDR3 length equals 15 residues. Material for sequencing was PBMCs. The TCR sequence derives from a female donor in good health and CMV-seropositive. This chain uses TRBV28 with TRBJ1-6; TRBD1 agrees at 8 bases. The CDR3 sequence is CASSFLRQGNSPLHF. CDR3 nucleotides: TGTGCCAGCAGTTTCCTTCGACAGGGGAATTCACCCCTCCACTTT. Based on the CDR3 plus reference TRBV28 and TRBJ1-6, the full variable domain is DVKVTQSSRYLVKRTGEKVFLECVQDMDHENMFWYRQDPGLGLRLIYFSYDVKMKEKGDIPEGYSVSREKKERFSLILESASTNQTSMYLCASSFLRQGNSPLHFGNGTRLTVT.